These 30 T cell receptor beta chains were all obtained from the same sample, sequenced in a study of STAT5B mutations in CD4+ large granular lymphocyte leukemia. Assay used: immunoSEQ multiplex PCR; TCRdb lists only in-frame clones, some missing. The table has tens of thousands of clones, 81% seen once. Source material: CD4+ T cells from blood buffy coats. The receptors come from a human donor in good health.

V and J are TRBV29-1 and TRBJ1-2; 11 bases match TRBD1. Germline CDR1 SQVTM, CDR2 ANQGSEA. The CDR3 is 16 amino acids. After removal of 2 bases from V and 7 bases from J, the junction contained 12 bases not matched to a gene. CDR3 in DNA: TGCAGCGTTGAAAGGTTGCCCGGACAGGGGGCATCTGGCTACACCTTC. Its translation: CSVERLPGQGASGYTF.

The chain employs TRBV19 and TRBJ2-7, with a tentative D call TRBD1 (5 bases). Per germline, CDR1 LNHDA and CDR2 SQIVND (reference sequence). V gave up 3 bases and J gave up 7 bases, with 16 bases separating them. CDR3 length: 14 amino acids. The CDR3 region is CASSMGLTYVEQYF. The CDR3 bases are TGTGCCAGTAGTATGGGGCTGACCTACGTGGAGCAGTACTTC.

The rearrangement links TRBV16 to TRBJ2-1; a weak D match, TRBD2 (5 bases). This CDR3 has 14 residues. Trimming left V 2 bases short and J 3 bases short, with 8 bases between. In germline, CDR1 is KGHSY, CDR2 FQNENV. The CDR3 DNA sequence: TGTGCCAGCAGCCAAACGGGGATCTACAATGAGCAGTTCTTC. This gives the protein CASSQTGIYNEQFF.

CDR3 nucleotide sequence: TGTGCCAGCAGCCCAAGGGGGGGGGCATCGTACGAGCAGTACTTC. This codes for CASSPRGGASYEQYF. The chain couples TRBV9 to TRBJ2-7, with D possibly matching TRBD2 (7 bases). The CDR3 covers 15 residues. Germline CDR1 SGDLS, CDR2 YYNGEE. V was trimmed by 4 bases and J by 4 bases, leaving 18 bases between them. The complete variable domain, with remaining parts taken from reference TRBV9 and TRBJ2-7, reads DSGVTQTPKHLITATGQRVTLRCSPRSGDLSVYWYQQSLDQGLQFLIQYYNGEERAKGNILERFSAQQFPDLHSELNLSSLELGDSALYFCASSPRGGASYEQYFGPGTRLTVT.

The rearrangement uses TRBV25-1 and TRBJ2-5; weak D call: TRBD1 (6 bases). Germline loops: CDR1 MGHDK, CDR2 SYGVNS. The CDR3 covers 17 residues. V gave up 6 bases and J gave up 4 bases, with 24 bases separating them. CDR3 protein: CASSPTRFRGDGETQYF. As DNA, the CDR3 is TGTGCCAGCAGCCCGACCCGGTTCAGGGGAGACGGAGAGACCCAGTACTTC.

CDR3 sequence (DNA): TGTGCCATCAGCGGGACGGGACGACGGGGCACTGAAGCTTTCTTT. It translates to CAISGTGRRGTEAFF. The chain has TRBV10-3 and TRBJ1-1, with D perhaps matching TRBD1 (5 bases). Trimming removed 6 bases at V and 4 bases at J, with 18 bases between. The CDR3 runs 15 residues. Germline V gives CDR1 ENHRY, CDR2 SYGVKD.

This chain uses TRBV19 with TRBJ1-6; D remains ambiguous. This CDR3 comprises 15 residues. Germline CDR1 is LNHDA and CDR2 is SQIVND (reference sequence). Deletions cut 1 base from V and 8 bases from J, with 12 bases between. The CDR3 here is CASSIGSQADSPLHF. As DNA, the CDR3 is TGTGCCAGTAGTATAGGGTCCCAAGCGGATTCACCCCTCCACTTT.

This chain links TRBV9 with TRBJ1-4; D perhaps matches TRBD1 (5 bases). Trimming took 3 bases from V and 2 from J, leaving 17 bases between them. The CDR3 spans 17 residues. Germline CDR1 and CDR2: SGDLS and YYNGEE. This CDR3 reads CASSELRGGRTNEKLFF. DNA of the CDR3: TGTGCCAGCAGCGAATTGAGGGGCGGACGGACTAATGAAAAACTGTTTTTT.

This clone was recorded once. The chain carries TRBV5-1 and TRBJ1-1, with D possibly being TRBD1 (6 bases). Germline V CDR1 and CDR2: SGHRS, YFSETQ. Deletions cut 0 bases from V and 5 bases from J, with 11 bases between. The CDR3 has 14 residues. The CDR3 nucleotides are TGCGCCAGCAGCTTGGATACAGGGAATACTGAAGCTTTCTTT. Translating it yields CASSLDTGNTEAFF.

V and J are TRBV6-1 and TRBJ2-7; D is possibly TRBD2 (6 bases). Trimming pared 6 bases from V and 2 bases from J, leaving 14 bases between. Germline CDR1 MNHNS, CDR2 SASEGT. The CDR3 runs to 14 residues. Here the CDR3 reads CASSVGSGAYEQYF. CDR3 nucleotides: TGTGCCAGCAGCGTCGGATCGGGGGCCTACGAGCAGTACTTC.

The chain is built from TRBV7-9 and TRBJ2-7; the match to TRBD2 covers 15 bases. This CDR3 comprises 16 residues. V shed 5 bases, J shed 6 bases, and the junction held 8 bases outside the gene matches. The V gene's germline CDR1 is SEHNR and CDR2 FQNEAQ (reference sequence). The CDR3 DNA sequence: TGTGCCAGCAGCCTGGGACTAGCGGGGGGAAAAACCGAGCAGTACTTC. Protein: CASSLGLAGGKTEQYF.

This clone was recorded once. V gene TRBV11-2 combines with J gene TRBJ2-7; 7 nucleotides align to TRBD2. Losses at the gene ends were 5 bases for V and 6 bases for J; bases not matched to a gene: 4. This CDR3 region has 12 residues. CDR1 is SGHAT and CDR2 is FQNNGV in the germline V gene. The CDR3 spells CASSLAVGEQYF. DNA for the CDR3: TGTGCCAGCAGCCTAGCGGTCGGCGAGCAGTACTTC.

This chain joins TRBV11-2 and TRBJ2-7; the D gene is possibly TRBD1 (6 bases). The CDR3 contains 15 residues. The germline CDR1 and CDR2 sequences are SGHAT and FQNNGV. Trimming removed 4 bases at V and 2 bases at J, with 15 bases between. The DNA of the CDR3 is TGTGCCAGCAGCTCACTATTCCGGGACACCTACGAGCAGTACTTC. Protein sequence: CASSSLFRDTYEQYF.

This clone was observed once. The rearrangement links TRBV6-6 to TRBJ1-3; D uncertain. The V end was cut by 6 bases, the J end by 3 bases, with 9 bases between. CDR3 length equals 13 residues. CDR1 is MNHNY and CDR2 is SVGAGI in the germline V gene (reference sequence). The CDR3 loop reads CASSSGFGNTIYF. The CDR3 bases are TGTGCCAGCAGCTCTGGGTTTGGAAACACCATATATTTT.

This clone was observed once. The chain uses TRBV23-1 and TRBJ1-3; no reliable D call. TRBV23-1 is assigned to the ORF class and has an uncertain function. Trimming stripped 3 bases from V and 2 bases from J, with 11 bases between. The CDR3 covers 15 residues. The chain's CDR3 is CASSHWRRAGNTIYF. CDR3 in DNA: TGCGCCAGCAGTCATTGGAGGCGGGCTGGAAACACCATATATTTT.

The V gene is TRBV4-3, the J gene TRBJ1-5, with no clear D. The CDR3 has 14 residues. With 0 bases removed from V and 5 bases from J, the gap between germline ends came to 8 bases. Germline V gives CDR1 LGHNA, CDR2 YSLEER. The CDR3 nucleotides read TGCGCCAGCAGCCAAGAGGGCGGCGATCAGCCCCAGCATTTT. Protein product: CASSQEGGDQPQHF.

The genes are TRBV6-5 and TRBJ2-7, with a possible D match to TRBD1 (6 bases). The germline gives CDR1 MNHEY, CDR2 SVGAGI. V dropped 5 bases and J dropped 7 bases, with 15 bases sitting between them. This CDR3 is built from 13 residues. The chain's CDR3 is CASSRNRDGEQYF. CDR3 nucleotide sequence: TGTGCCAGCAGTCGAAACAGGGACGGAGAGCAGTACTTC.

This sequence joins TRBV28 and TRBJ2-3, with a tentative D call TRBD2 (6 bases). The CDR3 extends over 17 amino acids. Germline V gives CDR1 MDHEN, CDR2 SYDVKM. V was clipped by 2 bases and J by 3 bases, with 18 bases between them. The CDR3 bases are TGTGCCAGCAGTTTACCAAAAACTCGGGACTCGACAGATACGCAGTATTTT. Its protein is CASSLPKTRDSTDTQYF.

This chain joins TRBV5-4 and TRBJ1-2, with D tentatively TRBD1 (6 bases). The CDR3 is 16 residues long. The germline gives CDR1 SGHNT, CDR2 YYREEE (reference sequence). Trimming left V 0 bases short and J 5 bases short, with 17 bases between. The CDR3 is CASSLEGGGSLYGYTF. The CDR3 bases are TGTGCCAGCAGCTTGGAAGGGGGGGGATCTCTTTATGGCTACACCTTC.

This sequence joins TRBV19 and TRBJ1-1; a possible D gene is TRBD1 (5 bases). The germline V gene encodes CDR1 LNHDA and CDR2 SQIVND (reference sequence). This CDR3 is built from 13 residues. Deletions cut 10 bases from V and 2 bases from J, with 14 bases between. The CDR3 spells CAIQGRPNTEAFF. The CDR3 coding sequence is TGTGCCATTCAGGGACGTCCTAACACTGAAGCTTTCTTT.

The chain couples TRBV5-1 to TRBJ2-1, with TRBD2 as a possible D gene (7 bases). With 0 bases removed from V and 7 bases from J, the gap between germline ends came to 17 bases. From germline, CDR1 is SGHRS and CDR2 YFSETQ. The length of the CDR3 is 16 residues. This CDR3 is CASSLVAGATGNEQFF. As DNA, the CDR3 is TGCGCCAGCAGCTTGGTTGCGGGGGCGACGGGTAATGAGCAGTTCTTC.

This clone was recorded only once. This CDR3 is CASSLEGDRGEAFF. The CDR3 DNA sequence: TGCGCCAGCAGCTTGGAAGGGGATAGGGGTGAAGCTTTCTTT. The rearrangement links TRBV5-1 to TRBJ1-1, with D possibly matching TRBD1 (5 bases). With 0 bases removed from V and 7 bases from J, the gap between germline ends came to 13 bases. CDR1 is SGHRS and CDR2 is YFSETQ in the germline V gene. The CDR3 runs 14 residues.

The CDR3 protein is CSVVQGPEAFF. CDR3 in DNA: TGCAGCGTGGTCCAGGGCCCTGAAGCTTTCTTT. The chain couples TRBV29-1 to TRBJ1-1; D perhaps matches TRBD1 (5 bases). V lost 6 bases and J lost 6, with 11 bases in between. The CDR3 loop spans 11 amino acids. Germline CDR1 reads SQVTM; CDR2 reads ANQGSEA.

The chain joins TRBV7-3 to TRBJ1-6, with D hard to call. There are 14 residues in the CDR3. Trimming took off 1 base at V and 6 bases at J, with 7 bases between the two ends. Per the germline V gene, CDR1 is SGHTA and CDR2 is FQGTGA. The chain's CDR3 is CASSLKGFNSPLHF. The CDR3 DNA is TGTGCCAGCAGCTTAAAGGGATTTAATTCACCCCTCCACTTT.

This clone has a single count. J is TRBJ2-1 and V is TRBV30; a weak D match, TRBD2 (8 bases). CDR3 length: 15 amino acids. The ends were cut back, 5 bases at V and 10 bases at J, with 24 bases in the middle. CDR1 GTSNPN and CDR2 SVGIG come from the germline V gene (reference sequence). CDR3 in amino acids: CAWSGGGQGSREQFF. In nucleotides, the CDR3 is TGTGCCTGGTCGGGAGGGGGCCAGGGATCGCGGGAGCAGTTCTTC.

This rearrangement joins TRBV25-1 to TRBJ1-6; D unresolved. Trimming pared 0 bases from V and 7 bases from J, leaving 10 bases between. The CDR3 is 15 residues long. From germline, CDR1 is MGHDK and CDR2 SYGVNS. Here the CDR3 reads CASSEYNSPNSPLHF. The CDR3 DNA is TGTGCCAGCAGTGAATACAACAGCCCAAATTCACCCCTCCACTTT.

J is TRBJ1-4 and V is TRBV19, with no clear D. CDR3 length: 14 amino acids. The germline V gene has CDR1 LNHDA and CDR2 SQIVND (reference sequence). With 5 bases removed from V and 10 bases from J, the gap between germline ends came to 17 bases. The CDR3 nucleotides read TGTGCCAGTAGTCTGGAAGGGTCGGGAAGAAAACTGTTTTTT. It yields the protein CASSLEGSGRKLFF.

This chain uses TRBV2 with TRBJ1-1; TRBD1 agrees at 8 bases. Looked up from germline, CDR1 is SNHLY and CDR2 is FYNNEI. This CDR3 is 13 amino acids long. V was clipped by 4 bases and J by 4 bases; unmatched bases: 2. Here the CDR3 DNA reads TGTGCCAGCAGTGGGACAGGGAGCACTGAAGCTTTCTTT. As protein: CASSGTGSTEAFF.

This clone was picked up a small number of times. This chain uses TRBV2 with TRBJ2-7; a weak D match, TRBD2 (5 bases). The CDR3 has 14 residues. The germline gives CDR1 SNHLY, CDR2 FYNNEI. Deletions cut 2 bases from V and 2 bases from J, with 10 bases between. The CDR3 region is CASSERTLPYEQYF. In DNA, the CDR3 is TGTGCCAGCAGTGAAAGGACTCTTCCCTACGAGCAGTACTTC.

This chain's CDR3 is CASSLASVAAYNEQFF. The CDR3 coding sequence is TGTGCCAGCAGCTTAGCGTCGGTAGCGGCCTACAATGAGCAGTTCTTC. The gene calls are TRBV7-2 and TRBJ2-1, with a possible D match to TRBD2 (6 bases). Trimming stripped 0 bases from V and 2 bases from J, with 11 bases between. CDR1 and CDR2 (germline): SGHTA, FQGNSA. The CDR3 sequence is 16 residues long.